The 27 T cell receptor beta chains in this list originate from one sample, sequenced in a study of shared clonotypes between healthy human individuals. The assay was immunoSEQ multiplex PCR, and TCRdb's table has in-frame clones only and misses some. This table has 1.5 million to 1.9 million clones, 95% to 99% appearing once. Sequencing input: naive CD4+ T cells sorted from blood. The subset denotes: CD45RA+ positively selected. Receptors originate from a man aged 25 to 45 in good health.

Comment on this clone: Relative to the germline gene, one junction end is altered; a read error may explain this. The rearrangement links TRBV6-1 to TRBJ2-7; the match to TRBD1 covers 8 bases. CDR1 MNHNS and CDR2 SASEGT come from the germline V gene. CDR3 size: 13 residues. The CDR3 here is CASSDNSRGRGSF. The CDR3 nucleotides are TGTGCCAGCAGTGATAATTCCAGGGGGCGGGGTAGTTTC.

The chain is built from TRBV11-2 and TRBJ2-5; 7 bases line up with TRBD1. J gave up 2 bases and V 5 bases, and 8 bases lay outside the gene matches. This CDR3 has 15 residues. CDR1 is SGHAT, CDR2 FQNNGV, per germline. As DNA, the CDR3 is TGTGCCAGCAGCCATCTAAGACAGGGTCAAGAGACCCAGTACTTC. Amino acids: CASSHLRQGQETQYF. Variable domain in full (rest from reference TRBV11-2 and TRBJ2-5): EAGVAQSPRYKIIEKRQSVAFWCNPISGHATLYWYQQILGQGPKLLIQFQNNGVVDDSQLPKDRFSAERLKGVDSTLKIQPAKLEDSAVYLCASSHLRQGQETQYFGPGTRLLVL.

This rearrangement joins TRBV7-6 to TRBJ2-1; D gene unclear. V lost 4 bases to trimming and J lost 0 bases, with 10 bases between them. The CDR3 runs 15 residues. The germline V gene encodes CDR1 SGHVS and CDR2 FNYEAQ. The CDR3 loop is CASSSPYSSYNEQFF. In DNA, the CDR3 is TGTGCCAGCAGCTCCCCCTATAGCTCCTACAATGAGCAGTTCTTC.

This clone has just a few counts. The chain is built from TRBV29-1 and TRBJ2-1; D is possibly TRBD2 (5 bases). Trimming removed 4 bases at V and 0 bases at J, with 13 bases between. This CDR3 has 15 amino acids. Germline V gene sequence: CDR1 SQVTM, CDR2 ANQGSEA. The CDR3 loop is CSVVGSDSSYNEQFF. The CDR3 DNA sequence: TGCAGCGTTGTTGGTAGCGATAGCTCCTACAATGAGCAGTTCTTC.

This clone was found once. The rearrangement joins TRBV5-6 to TRBJ1-1; no clear D. The ends were cut back, 1 base at V and 7 bases at J, with 11 bases in the middle. This CDR3 is built from 13 residues. Germline CDR1 reads SGHDT; CDR2 reads YYEEEE. CDR3 sequence: CASSLIGPYEAFF. CDR3 in DNA: TGTGCCAGCAGCTTGATCGGGCCCTATGAAGCTTTCTTT.

This clone showed up just once. This chain joins TRBV7-8 and TRBJ1-4; maybe TRBD1 (6 bases). The CDR3 is made up of 16 amino acids. V shed 5 bases and J shed 1 base, with 14 bases lying between them. Per germline, CDR1 SGHVS and CDR2 FQNEAQ. Here the CDR3 DNA reads TGTGCCAGCAGCGACGCAGGGGTTTTAACTAATGAAAAACTGTTTTTT. Amino acids: CASSDAGVLTNEKLFF.

The chain's CDR3 is CASRMDGSTYNEQFF. The CDR3 nucleotides are TGCGCCAGCAGAATGGACGGGAGCACCTACAATGAGCAGTTCTTC. The chain employs TRBV5-1 and TRBJ2-1, with a possible D match to TRBD2 (6 bases). The V end was cut by 5 bases, the J end by 2 bases, with 14 bases between. This CDR3 contains 15 residues. The V gene's germline CDR1 is SGHRS and CDR2 YFSETQ.

This clone was found once. The chain recombines TRBV7-4 with TRBJ2-7; a possible D gene is TRBD2 (6 bases). From germline, CDR1 is SGHVT and CDR2 SQSDAQ. The CDR3 runs to 17 residues. The germline V and J ends were trimmed by 5 bases and 7 bases, with 27 bases remaining between them. The CDR3, as DNA: TGTGCCAGCAGCCACCCAAAGCCCGCGGGGCCCACGGGGGAGCAGTACTTC. Amino acid sequence: CASSHPKPAGPTGEQYF.

CDR3 protein: CASVTWRNTDTQYF. CDR3 in DNA: TGTGCCAGCGTGACCTGGAGAAACACAGATACGCAGTATTTT. The chain is built from TRBV28 and TRBJ2-3; D unclear. The germline V gene encodes CDR1 MDHEN and CDR2 SYDVKM. The CDR3 is 14 residues long. Trimming stripped 8 bases from V and 2 bases from J, with 14 bases between.

The rearrangement joins TRBV5-4 to TRBJ2-3; tentative D call: TRBD2 (7 bases). Between the trimmed V and J ends, which lost 1 base and 6 bases, there was a span of 15 bases. CDR1 is SGHNT, CDR2 YYREEE, per germline (reference sequence). The CDR3 spans 15 residues. In DNA, the CDR3 is TGTGCCAGCAGCTTGCCGGCGGGGGCTAAGGATACGCAGTATTTT. It specifies CASSLPAGAKDTQYF.

The chain has TRBV9 and TRBJ2-2, with D perhaps TRBD1 or TRBD2 (5 bases each). Germline assignment: CDR1 SGDLS and CDR2 YYNGEE. V shed 0 bases and J shed 6 bases, with 12 bases lying between them. The CDR3 covers 15 residues. The CDR3 DNA reads as TGTGCCAGCAGCGTAGGACCGAGGGGAGCCGGGGAGCTGTTTTTT. Protein product: CASSVGPRGAGELFF.

This chain joins TRBV6-6 and TRBJ2-7, with D hard to call. V lost 0 bases and J 0 bases, leaving 12 bases between the germline ends. This CDR3 region has 16 residues. Per the germline V gene, CDR1 is MNHNY and CDR2 is SVGAGI (reference sequence). CDR3 sequence: CASSYSFGLSSYEQYF. The CDR3 nucleotides are TGTGCCAGCAGTTACTCATTTGGGCTGAGCTCCTACGAGCAGTACTTC.

The chain is built from TRBV11-2 and TRBJ2-5; TRBD1 is a possible D gene (6 bases). V was pared by 5 bases and J by 5 bases, with 18 bases between. Germline V gene lookup returns CDR1 SGHAT and CDR2 FQNNGV. This CDR3 has 15 residues. The CDR3 DNA follows: TGTGCCAGCAGCGTACACGGGGCGCAGGGGGAGACCCAGTACTTC. It translates to CASSVHGAQGETQYF.

The chain has TRBV7-2 and TRBJ2-7, with 7 bases aligning to TRBD2. CDR3 length: 14 amino acids. Germline CDR1 SGHTA, CDR2 FQGNSA. The junction had 7 bases not matched to a gene; V was cut back by 2 bases and J by 6 bases. The DNA of the CDR3 is TGTGCCAGCAGCTTAATGCGGGAGAGGGGCGAGCAGTACTTC. The encoded protein is CASSLMRERGEQYF.

V and J are TRBV6-7 and TRBJ2-5; D uncertain. TRBV6-7 belongs to the ORF category, with a function that is uncertain. CDR3 length: 10 residues. Trimming stripped 2 bases from V and 11 bases from J, with 6 bases between. Here the CDR3 reads CASSYRSQYF. The CDR3 DNA follows: TGTGCCAGCAGTTACCGTTCTCAGTACTTC.

On this clone itself: This sample also contains other DNA sequences that code for the same CDR3. This rearrangement joins TRBV28 to TRBJ1-4, with D uncertain. Between the trimmed V and J ends, which lost 2 bases and 7 bases, there was a span of 2 bases. The CDR3 is 11 residues long. Germline lookup yields CDR1 MDHEN and CDR2 SYDVKM. CDR3 sequence: CASSLGEKLFF. In DNA form, the CDR3 reads TGTGCCAGCAGTTTAGGTGAAAAACTGTTTTTT. The full variable domain, with the rest looked up from reference TRBV28 and TRBJ1-4, is DVKVTQSSRYLVKRTGEKVFLECVQDMDHENMFWYRQDPGLGLRLIYFSYDVKMKEKGDIPEGYSVSREKKERFSLILESASTNQTSMYLCASSLGEKLFFGSGTQLSVL.

V is TRBV28 and J is TRBJ2-7; 7 nucleotides align to TRBD1. There are 15 residues in the CDR3. J gave up 7 bases and V 6 bases, and 15 bases lay outside the gene matches. Per germline, CDR1 MDHEN and CDR2 SYDVKM. The CDR3 sequence: CASSPQDRAFGEQYF. As DNA, the CDR3 is TGTGCCAGCAGCCCCCAAGACAGGGCTTTTGGGGAGCAGTACTTC.

This clone was observed once. This chain joins TRBV18 and TRBJ1-3, with TRBD1 identical over 7 bases. The V gene's germline CDR1 is KGHSH and CDR2 LQKENI. The CDR3 length is 14 residues. V trimming: 3 bases; J trimming: 8 bases; junction bases outside the gene matches: 7. The CDR3 DNA follows: TGTGCCAGCTCACCGCTCAGGGGGATGGACACCATATATTTT. Its translation is CASSPLRGMDTIYF.

This chain joins TRBV18 and TRBJ1-2; D perhaps matches TRBD1 (6 bases). Trimming stripped 2 bases from V and 7 bases from J, with 17 bases between. Germline CDR1 reads KGHSH; CDR2 reads LQKENI. The CDR3 has 15 amino acids. CDR3 residues: CASSPGTTAQGGYTF. DNA for the CDR3: TGTGCCAGCTCACCAGGGACAACGGCTCAGGGTGGCTACACCTTC.

V is TRBV9 and J is TRBJ1-1; D gene unclear. The germline V gene has CDR1 SGDLS and CDR2 YYNGEE. The CDR3 spans 13 residues. Trimming stripped 1 base from V and 3 bases from J, with 7 bases between. CDR3 protein: CASSVSIYTEAFF. DNA of the CDR3: TGTGCCAGCAGCGTATCTATCTACACTGAAGCTTTCTTT.

The CDR3 loop reads CASSLDRGRGEMNTEAFF. The CDR3 DNA follows: TGCGCCAGCAGCTTAGACAGGGGGCGCGGGGAGATGAACACTGAAGCTTTCTTT. The chain combines TRBV5-1 with TRBJ1-1; TRBD1 matches 10 bases. From germline, CDR1 is SGHRS and CDR2 YFSETQ. The CDR3 sequence is 18 residues long. With 2 bases clipped from V and 0 bases from J, the junction kept 10 bases outside the gene matches.

The chain links TRBV10-3 to TRBJ2-5, with 7 bases matching TRBD2. The CDR3 runs 14 residues. Germline V gene data show CDR1 as ENHRY and CDR2 as SYGVKD. The J segment lost 1 base and the V segment lost 6 bases, leaving 5 bases of the junction unmatched. In DNA, the CDR3 is TGTGCCATCAGGAAGGCTAGCGGCCAAGAGACCCAGTACTTC. It translates to CAIRKASGQETQYF.

The gene calls are TRBV7-8 and TRBJ2-3, with 7 bases aligning to TRBD1. This CDR3 contains 17 residues. Germline-derived CDR1 and CDR2 are SGHVS and FQNEAQ. The junction had 10 bases not matched to a gene; V was cut back by 0 bases and J by 4 bases. CDR3 sequence reads: CASSLALAGGRSDTQYF. In DNA form, the CDR3 reads TGTGCCAGCAGCTTAGCGCTTGCAGGGGGTAGGTCAGATACGCAGTATTTT.

The chain links TRBV11-2 to TRBJ2-7; the match to TRBD1 covers 11 bases. V was pared by 7 bases and J by 4 bases, with 6 bases of the junction left unmatched. Looked up from germline, CDR1 is SGHAT and CDR2 is FQNNGV. The CDR3 runs 14 residues. DNA of the CDR3: TGTGCCAGCACCAGGGACAGGGGGACATACGAGCAGTACTTC. Protein sequence: CASTRDRGTYEQYF.

This chain links TRBV28 with TRBJ1-1, with D unresolved. V lost 11 bases and J lost 1, with 8 bases in between. The CDR3 spans 11 residues. The germline CDR1 and CDR2 sequences are MDHEN and SYDVKM. CDR3 nucleotide sequence: TGTGCCGCATACACGAACACTGAAGCTTTCTTT. Protein: CAAYTNTEAFF.

This CDR3 reads CASSRDGVEAEAFF. The CDR3 bases are TGCGCCAGCAGCCGGGACGGGGTGGAGGCTGAAGCTTTCTTT. The chain joins TRBV5-1 to TRBJ1-1; perhaps TRBD1 as D (5 bases). The length of the CDR3 is 14 residues. Germline CDR1 is SGHRS and CDR2 is YFSETQ. V lost 4 bases, J lost 6 bases, and 16 bases lay in between.

The rearrangement links TRBV29-1 to TRBJ2-7; D could derive from TRBD1 or TRBD2 (5 bases each). V was cut by 1 base and J by 5 bases, with 12 bases left in between. The germline V gene has CDR1 SQVTM and CDR2 ANQGSEA. CDR3 length: 13 amino acids. The CDR3, as DNA: TGCAGCGTTGAAGCACGACGGGGCCACGAGCAGTACTTC. Translated: CSVEARRGHEQYF.